This note documents a single T cell receptor (beta chain) sequence. Its antigen remains unidentified. This entry comes from a study of shared clonotypes between healthy human individuals. Overall study context: The plates for each donor numbered three CD4 naive, three CD4 memory, two CD8 naive and one CD8 memory.

Overall study results and limits: Tissue TCR repertoires likely differ from these blood-only repertoires.

The authors distributed each subset's genomic DNA evenly over several immunoSEQ plates. The method was immunoSEQ multiplex PCR; TCRdb's version includes in-frame clones alone and lacks a portion of them. Among around 1 million clones listed, around 80% were seen once. Germline V gives CDR1 KGHSH, CDR2 LQKENI. V gave up 5 bases and J gave up 6 bases; unmatched junction bases: 4. CDR3 length equals 13 residues. Input material: memory CD4+ T cells sorted from blood. This sample's subset: CD45RA-negative fraction. The V and J genes are TRBV18 and TRBJ1-1, with TRBD1 matching 9 bases. The sequence was collected from a man younger than 30 in good health. The CDR3, as DNA: TGTGCCAGCTCATCCGGGACAGGGTCTGAAGCTTTCTTT. It specifies CASSSGTGSEAFF.